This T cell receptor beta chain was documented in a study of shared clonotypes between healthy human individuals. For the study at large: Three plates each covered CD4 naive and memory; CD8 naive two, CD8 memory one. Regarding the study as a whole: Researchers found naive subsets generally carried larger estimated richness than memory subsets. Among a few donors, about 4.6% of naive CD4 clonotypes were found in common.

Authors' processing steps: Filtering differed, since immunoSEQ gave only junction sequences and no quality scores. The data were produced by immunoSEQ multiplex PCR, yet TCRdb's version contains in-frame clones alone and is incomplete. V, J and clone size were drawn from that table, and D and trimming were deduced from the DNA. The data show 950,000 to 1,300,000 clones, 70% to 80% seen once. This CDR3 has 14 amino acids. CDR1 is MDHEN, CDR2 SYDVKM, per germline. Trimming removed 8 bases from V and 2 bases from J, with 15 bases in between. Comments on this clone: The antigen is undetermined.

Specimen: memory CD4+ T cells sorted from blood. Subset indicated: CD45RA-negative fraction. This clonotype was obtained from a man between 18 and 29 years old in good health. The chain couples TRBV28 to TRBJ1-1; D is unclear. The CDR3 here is CASSIEAKNTEAFF. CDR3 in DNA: TGTGCCAGCTCAATCGAGGCTAAAAACACTGAAGCTTTCTTT.